These 13 T cell receptor beta chains came from one sample sequenced in a study of cytomegalovirus exposure and HLA in healthy donors. The method was immunoSEQ multiplex PCR; TCRdb's version includes in-frame clones alone and lacks a portion of them. The sample includes about 220,000 clones, around four fifths of them seen just once. The sequencing input was PBMCs. Receptors originate from a woman aged 30 to 39 in good health and CMV-seropositive.

There are a few counts of this clone. CDR3 sequence (DNA): TGTGCCTGGAGGCAAGGGGGAGTTAAGGGCTACACCTTC. It is translated as CAWRQGGVKGYTF. This chain connects TRBV30 to TRBJ1-2, with D possibly being TRBD1 (6 bases). V was pared by 3 bases and J by 8 bases, with 16 bases between. CDR3 length: 13 amino acids. CDR1 GTSNPN and CDR2 SVGIG come from the germline V gene (reference sequence).

V usage is TRBV13 and J usage is TRBJ2-7, with 11 bases matching TRBD2. From germline, CDR1 is PRHDT and CDR2 FYEKMQ (reference sequence). The CDR3 contains 16 residues. V shed 8 bases and J 5 bases; nucleotides not matched to a gene: 14. As DNA, the CDR3 is TGTGCCAGCGCCTTAGCGGGAGGGCCATCCCCCCACGAGCAGTACTTC. Translated, it gives CASALAGGPSPHEQYF.

The V and J genes are TRBV30 and TRBJ2-1; D may be TRBD2 (5 bases). Trimming took off 7 bases at V and 7 bases at J, with 8 bases between the two ends. This CDR3 is built from 10 residues. The germline V gene has CDR1 GTSNPN and CDR2 SVGIG (reference sequence). CDR3 DNA: TGTGCCTATCGGGGAAATGAGCAGTTCTTC. It is translated as CAYRGNEQFF.

This chain links TRBV5-1 with TRBJ2-7; TRBD2 is a possible D gene (6 bases). V was cut by 3 bases and J by 5 bases, with 24 bases left in between. The V gene's germline CDR1 is SGHRS and CDR2 YFSETQ. CDR3 length: 17 amino acids. CDR3 DNA: TGCGCCAGCAGCTGGGCCCACCTGACTAGTCCCCCTGACGAGCAGTACTTC. Residues: CASSWAHLTSPPDEQYF.

This chain links TRBV30 with TRBJ1-4; D unclear. The CDR3 contains 13 residues. The V and J ends lost 5 bases and 9 bases respectively, with 16 bases between them. Germline V gene data show CDR1 as GTSNPN and CDR2 as SVGIG (reference sequence). The CDR3 reads CAWGEMAWKKLFF. The CDR3 coding sequence is TGTGCCTGGGGGGAGATGGCATGGAAAAAACTGTTTTTT.

The table lists this clone with a count of one. V usage is TRBV7-9 and J usage is TRBJ2-1; a weak D match, TRBD2 (5 bases). Trimming cost V 3 bases and J 6 bases, with 9 bases left between them. The CDR3 loop spans 13 amino acids. Per germline, CDR1 SEHNR and CDR2 FQNEAQ (reference sequence). CDR3 sequence: CASSFKGANEQFF. The CDR3 coding sequence is TGTGCCAGCAGCTTTAAGGGAGCCAATGAGCAGTTCTTC.

The chain recombines TRBV5-6 with TRBJ1-2; possibly TRBD1 for D (5 bases). With 0 bases removed from V and 8 bases from J, the gap between germline ends came to 14 bases. Per germline, CDR1 SGHDT and CDR2 YYEEEE. The CDR3 sequence is 14 residues long. CDR3 nucleotide sequence: TGTGCCAGCAGCTTGGGACAGCCCCTGGGGGGCTACACCTTC. Its protein is CASSLGQPLGGYTF.

The rearrangement uses TRBV6-1 and TRBJ2-7; D may correspond to TRBD1 or TRBD2 (5 bases each). Trimming shortened V by 4 bases and J by 0 bases, and 13 bases separated the two germline ends. Germline-derived CDR1 and CDR2 are MNHNS and SASEGT. The CDR3 has 15 residues. CDR3 sequence (DNA): TGTGCCAGCAGTGGTCGACCGGGGACCTCCTACGAGCAGTACTTC. It yields the protein CASSGRPGTSYEQYF.

This chain joins TRBV27 and TRBJ2-1, with 7 bases matching TRBD2. V lost 8 bases, J lost 7 bases, and 14 bases stayed unmatched. Per germline, CDR1 MNHEY and CDR2 SMNVEV (reference sequence). CDR3 size: 15 residues. CDR3 in amino acids: CASRSLAVLRNEQFF. CDR3 in DNA: TGTGCCAGCCGATCTCTAGCGGTCCTTCGGAATGAGCAGTTCTTC.

V gene TRBV18 combines with J gene TRBJ2-2; the D gene is possibly TRBD2 (6 bases). The CDR3 contains 15 residues. Germline-derived CDR1 and CDR2 are KGHSH and LQKENI. The V end lost 1 base, the J end lost 7 bases, and 13 bases lay between the germline ends. CDR3 DNA: TGTGCCAGCTCACCACGGCGGGAAATGAGCGGGGAGCTGTTTTTT. Translated: CASSPRREMSGELFF.

This chain connects TRBV27 to TRBJ2-7; the D gene is possibly TRBD2 (6 bases). CDR3 size: 16 residues. Germline CDR1 MNHEY, CDR2 SMNVEV (reference sequence). Trimming left V 6 bases short and J 7 bases short, with 25 bases between. The CDR3 DNA reads TGTGCCAGCAGACTATGGGGGACTCTGGCTAATTCTGAGCAGTACTTC. Translating gives CASRLWGTLANSEQYF.

V usage is TRBV6-5 and J usage is TRBJ1-1; unclear D gene. Germline V lookup: CDR1 MNHEY, CDR2 SVGAGI. The CDR3 loop spans 15 amino acids. V was cut by 0 bases and J by 0 bases, with 8 bases left in between. The CDR3, as DNA: TGTGCCAGCAGTTACTCCGGGATCTTGAACACTGAAGCTTTCTTT. Protein: CASSYSGILNTEAFF.

The chain joins TRBV2 to TRBJ1-2; D gene ambiguous. Trimming shortened V by 8 bases and J by 5 bases, and 12 bases separated the two germline ends. The CDR3 runs to 12 residues. CDR1 SNHLY and CDR2 FYNNEI come from the germline V gene. In DNA form, the CDR3 reads TGTGCCAGCGCCGACGGTGTTTATGGCTACACCTTC. It specifies CASADGVYGYTF.